The 21 T cell receptor beta chains presented below share a single source sample, sequenced in a study of blood T cell repertoires in COVID-19. Only in-frame clones appear in the TCRdb table, and some are missing; sequencing was by immunoSEQ multiplex PCR. Among 100,000 to 150,000 clones listed, around 81% were seen once. Sequencing was performed on peripheral blood. All receptors come from a man aged 60 to 69 with acute or convalescent COVID-19.

The genes are TRBV9 and TRBJ1-5; D is possibly TRBD1 (5 bases). V was pared by 3 bases and J by 1 base, with 8 bases between. Germline CDR1 SGDLS, CDR2 YYNGEE. CDR3 length: 14 amino acids. The CDR3 DNA reads TGTGCCAGCAGCGCCCAGGGCAGCAATCAGCCCCAGCATTTT. Protein sequence: CASSAQGSNQPQHF. The whole variable domain, remainder taken from reference TRBV9 and TRBJ1-5, is DSGVTQTPKHLITATGQRVTLRCSPRSGDLSVYWYQQSLDQGLQFLIQYYNGEERAKGNILERFSAQQFPDLHSELNLSSLELGDSALYFCASSAQGSNQPQHFGDGTRLSIL.

The rearrangement uses TRBV5-1 and TRBJ1-1; D unclear. The germline V gene encodes CDR1 SGHRS and CDR2 YFSETQ. The V gene lost 4 bases and the J gene lost 1 base, with 2 bases spanning the gap. The CDR3 is made up of 11 amino acids. In nucleotides, the CDR3 is TGCGCCAGCAGCCAGAACACTGAAGCTTTCTTT. This encodes CASSQNTEAFF.

This clone was seen a few times. The CDR3 loop reads CASSLGQSQGYTF. Here the CDR3 DNA reads TGTGCCAGCAGTTTAGGACAGTCGCAGGGCTACACCTTC. The chain is built from TRBV28 and TRBJ1-2, with TRBD1 as a possible D gene (6 bases). CDR3 length equals 13 residues. Germline CDR1 reads MDHEN; CDR2 reads SYDVKM. The V gene lost 2 bases and the J gene lost 8 bases, with 12 bases spanning the gap.

The V call is TRBV28, the J call TRBJ2-1, with a possible D match to TRBD2 (6 bases). The V end lost 3 bases, the J end lost 0 bases, and 12 bases lay between the germline ends. CDR3 length: 16 amino acids. CDR1 and CDR2 (germline): MDHEN, SYDVKM. The CDR3 is CASSLWVSGSYNEQFF. The DNA of the CDR3 is TGTGCCAGCAGTTTGTGGGTTAGCGGCTCCTACAATGAGCAGTTCTTC.

There are a few counts of this clone. The chain is built from TRBV10-3 and TRBJ2-2, with TRBD2 identical over 13 bases. The length of the CDR3 is 17 residues. V lost 5 bases to trimming and J lost 7 bases; unmatched junction nucleotides: 10. Germline CDR1 ENHRY, CDR2 SYGVKD. The CDR3 nucleotides are TGTGCCATCAGTAGAGGACTAGCGGGAGTCACCAGCGGGGAGCTGTTTTTT. Protein product: CAISRGLAGVTSGELFF.

V usage is TRBV28 and J usage is TRBJ2-7, with D possibly being TRBD1 (9 bases). The V end lost 2 bases, the J end lost 4 bases, and 24 bases lay between the germline ends. This CDR3 comprises 18 residues. Germline V gene sequence: CDR1 MDHEN, CDR2 SYDVKM. The CDR3, as DNA: TGTGCCAGCAGTTTAGACCGGGACAGGGTTGCGGGAGGATACGAGCAGTACTTC. This codes for CASSLDRDRVAGGYEQYF.

The rearrangement uses TRBV7-9 and TRBJ1-3; D is perhaps TRBD1 (6 bases). The length of the CDR3 is 17 residues. CDR1 SEHNR and CDR2 FQNEAQ come from the germline V gene (reference sequence). Trimming shortened V by 4 bases and J by 0 bases, and 16 bases separated the two germline ends. The CDR3 protein is CASSSQGTGISGNTIYF. The DNA of the CDR3 is TGTGCCAGCAGCTCACAGGGTACAGGGATCTCTGGAAACACCATATATTTT.

This rearrangement joins TRBV5-6 to TRBJ1-2; a weak D match, TRBD1 (5 bases). The CDR3 contains 13 residues. The germline CDR1 and CDR2 sequences are SGHDT and YYEEEE. With 0 bases removed from V and 5 bases from J, the gap between germline ends came to 8 bases. CDR3 loop: CASSLDRGYGYTF. The DNA of the CDR3 is TGTGCCAGCAGCTTGGACCGGGGGTATGGCTACACCTTC.

The chain couples TRBV5-1 to TRBJ2-2, with 7 nucleotides matching TRBD2. The CDR3 loop spans 15 amino acids. With V trimmed by 0 bases and J by 4 bases, 3 bases remained unmatched. Germline V gene data show CDR1 as SGHRS and CDR2 as YFSETQ. The CDR3 loop reads CASSLASSGTGELFF. Here the CDR3 DNA reads TGCGCCAGCAGCTTGGCTTCTAGCGGCACCGGGGAGCTGTTTTTT.

This rearrangement joins TRBV10-2 to TRBJ2-2; 11 nucleotides line up with TRBD1. Germline V gene lookup returns CDR1 WSHSY and CDR2 SAAADI. The CDR3 sequence is 15 residues long. V lost 7 bases, J lost 6 bases, and 7 bases stayed unmatched. The CDR3 sequence is CASTIGQGASGELFF. The CDR3 DNA reads as TGCGCCAGCACGATCGGACAGGGGGCCTCCGGGGAGCTGTTTTTT.

J is TRBJ2-7 and V is TRBV11-2; no clear D. V was cut by 5 bases and J by 10 bases, with 18 bases left in between. There are 13 residues in the CDR3. Germline V lookup: CDR1 SGHAT, CDR2 FQNNGV. As DNA, the CDR3 is TGTGCCAGCAGCCCGATTACGGTGGGCCATCAGTACTTC. This gives the protein CASSPITVGHQYF.

In its sample, this clone was seen once. The chain joins TRBV19 to TRBJ1-5, with a possible D match to TRBD1 (5 bases). Per germline, CDR1 LNHDA and CDR2 SQIVND (reference sequence). The CDR3 length is 14 residues. With 3 bases removed from V and 6 bases from J, the gap between germline ends came to 12 bases. The CDR3 spells CASSIGGPSQPQHF. CDR3 DNA: TGTGCCAGTAGTATCGGGGGACCCAGTCAGCCCCAGCATTTT.

This rearrangement joins TRBV5-4 to TRBJ2-1; D may be TRBD2 (6 bases). This CDR3 is built from 15 residues. Deletions cut 2 bases from V and 5 bases from J, with 14 bases between. Germline assignment: CDR1 SGHNT and CDR2 YYREEE (reference sequence). The CDR3 is CASSFLARDDNEQFF. The DNA for the CDR3 is TGTGCCAGCAGCTTTCTAGCGAGAGATGACAATGAGCAGTTCTTC.

This chain uses TRBV29-1 with TRBJ1-1, with D unclear. V lost 8 bases, J lost 3 bases, and 16 bases lay in between. The CDR3 totals 13 residues. CDR1 is SQVTM and CDR2 is ANQGSEA in the germline V gene. The DNA of the CDR3 is TGCAGCCCGCGGTGGTATAGAGACACTGAAGCTTTCTTT. This sequence encodes CSPRWYRDTEAFF. The variable domain in full, with the rest retrieved from reference TRBV29-1 and TRBJ1-1, is SAVISQKPSRDICQRGTSLTIQCQVDSQVTMMFWYRQQPGQSLTLIATANQGSEATYESGFVIDKFPISRPNLTFSTLTVSNMSPEDSSIYLCSPRWYRDTEAFFGQGTRLTVV.

The genes are TRBV27 and TRBJ1-4; D ambiguous. The germline CDR1 and CDR2 sequences are MNHEY and SMNVEV (reference sequence). V was cut by 5 bases and J by 5 bases, with 9 bases left in between. The CDR3 loop spans 13 amino acids. The CDR3 bases are TGTGCCAGCAGTACCTCCCTAAATGAAAAACTGTTTTTT. Amino acid sequence: CASSTSLNEKLFF. Variable domain in full (rest from reference TRBV27 and TRBJ1-4): EAQVTQNPRYLITVTGKKLTVTCSQNMNHEYMSWYRQDPGLGLRQIYYSMNVEVTDKGDVPEGYKVSRKEKRNFPLILESPSPNQTSLYFCASSTSLNEKLFFGSGTQLSVL.

This rearrangement joins TRBV19 to TRBJ1-4; no clear D gene. With 10 bases removed from V and 0 bases from J, the gap between germline ends came to 9 bases. Germline V CDR1 and CDR2: LNHDA, SQIVND (reference sequence). This CDR3 spans 13 amino acids. The CDR3 DNA sequence: TGTGCCACCTCGGTGACAACTAATGAAAAACTGTTTTTT. It is translated as CATSVTTNEKLFF.

This chain connects TRBV9 to TRBJ1-6; weak D call: TRBD1 (5 bases). This CDR3 has 15 residues. The V end was cut by 2 bases, the J end by 10 bases, with 16 bases between. Germline V CDR1 and CDR2: SGDLS, YYNGEE. The DNA for the CDR3 is TGTGCCAGCAGCGTGGAATGGAGGGGACGGTCACCCCTCCACTTT. Its protein product is CASSVEWRGRSPLHF.

This clone was counted at least ten times. The chain links TRBV2 to TRBJ1-3; 7 nucleotides match TRBD1. The CDR3 runs 15 residues. Germline trimming cut 5 bases from V and 6 bases from J; bases unmatched to any gene: 10. Looked up from germline, CDR1 is SNHLY and CDR2 is FYNNEI. This chain's CDR3 is CASSPTGVLPNTIYF. As DNA, the CDR3 is TGTGCCAGCAGTCCCACAGGGGTCTTACCAAACACCATATATTTT.

The J gene is TRBJ2-7, the V gene TRBV6-6, with TRBD2 matching over 7 bases. CDR3 length equals 15 residues. V lost 6 bases to trimming and J lost 6 bases; unmatched junction nucleotides: 14. Germline lookup yields CDR1 MNHNY and CDR2 SVGAGI (reference sequence). This CDR3 reads CASSPPGLSGSEQYF. CDR3 nucleotide sequence: TGTGCCAGCAGCCCACCGGGACTATCCGGGAGCGAGCAGTACTTC.

The V call is TRBV19, the J call TRBJ1-2; no firm D call. CDR3 length: 12 residues. Germline assignment: CDR1 LNHDA and CDR2 SQIVND (reference sequence). V lost 8 bases and J 4 bases, leaving 11 bases between the germline ends. The DNA for the CDR3 is TGTGCCAGTTTTCGGGGAGGCTATGGCTACACCTTC. Translated, it gives CASFRGGYGYTF.

This clone was seen a single time. J is TRBJ2-1 and V is TRBV5-4; tentative D call: TRBD2 (7 bases). The germline V and J ends were trimmed by 2 bases and 13 bases, with 13 bases remaining between them. This CDR3 region has 12 residues. Germline V gene data show CDR1 as SGHNT and CDR2 as YYREEE (reference sequence). CDR3 residues: CASSFGGTPQFF. The CDR3 bases are TGTGCCAGCAGCTTCGGGGGGACACCTCAGTTCTTC.